One and the same sample provided the 25 T cell receptor beta chains below, sequenced in a study of T-cell reconstitution after alpha-beta-depleted transplantation in children. Unique molecular identifiers were incorporated during preparation of the TCRbeta library. TCRdb re-called the PCR reads through MiXCR, storing one row per CDR3 protein. The profile shows roughly 200,000 distinct CDR3 sequences, around 6.8% of them singletons. Source: PBMCs from the stem cell graft donor, taken from the stem cell graft. Receptor source: a human donor who donated a stem cell graft to a child with Wiskott-Aldrich syndrome.

This clonotype has a count of ten or more. V usage is TRBV5-1 and J usage is TRBJ2-7, with D hard to call. V dropped 4 bases and J dropped 6 bases, with 8 bases sitting between them. The V gene's germline CDR1 is SGHRS and CDR2 YFSETQ. The CDR3 covers 11 residues. CDR3 amino acids: CASSLDSEQYF. DNA for the CDR3: TGCGCCAGCAGCCTTGACTCCGAGCAGTACTTC. The variable domain in full, completed from reference TRBV5-1 and TRBJ2-7, reads KAGVTQTPRYLIKTRGQQVTLSCSPISGHRSVSWYQQTPGQGLQFLFEYFSETQRNKGNFPGRFSGRQFSNSRSEMNVSTLELGDSALYLCASSLDSEQYFGPGTRLTVT.

A few counts support this clonotype. The chain joins TRBV5-1 to TRBJ2-7; 7 bases are a match to TRBD2. Germline V lookup: CDR1 SGHRS, CDR2 YFSETQ. The V segment lost 4 bases and the J segment 3 bases; nucleotides outside the gene matches: 16. The CDR3 extends over 17 amino acids. The CDR3 DNA reads as TGCGCCAGCAGCCCCAACAACGGCTGGGGGGGTCACTACGAGCAGTACTTC. It is translated as CASSPNNGWGGHYEQYF.

This clonotype was counted many times. The chain joins TRBV4-3 to TRBJ2-7; the match to TRBD1 covers 8 bases. The CDR3 runs 16 residues. Germline CDR1 reads LGHNA; CDR2 reads YSLEER. J gave up 3 bases and V 3 bases, and 10 bases lay outside the gene matches. CDR3 nucleotide sequence: TGCGCCAGCAGCCAGAAGGACAGGGTGGGTGGCTACGAGCAGTACTTC. Translated, it gives CASSQKDRVGGYEQYF.

The chain recombines TRBV2 with TRBJ1-5; 8 bases line up with TRBD1. The CDR3 loop spans 14 amino acids. Trimming at V came to 3 bases and at J to 5 bases, leaving 3 bases not matched to a gene. Germline CDR1 and CDR2: SNHLY and FYNNEI. The CDR3 coding sequence is TGTGCCAGCAGTGACGGACAGGGACATCAGCCCCAGCATTTT. This translates into CASSDGQGHQPQHF.

This clonotype was counted ten times or more. This sequence joins TRBV7-9 and TRBJ1-2, with D unresolved. Germline V CDR1 and CDR2: SEHNR, FQNEAQ (reference sequence). The CDR3 consists of 13 residues. Between the trimmed V and J ends, which lost 1 base and 14 bases, there was a span of 17 bases. CDR3 nucleotide sequence: TGTGCCAGCAGCTTAGGCCAGGCGCCCGGTCGAACCTTC. Translated, it gives CASSLGQAPGRTF.

This chain joins TRBV12-3 or TRBV12-4 and TRBJ2-1; 8 bases line up with TRBD1. The CDR3 is 19 amino acids. For the CDR3, the DNA is TGTACCTTCTGTCCCCAGGCAGGGGGCAAAATCGGCTCCTACAATGAGCAGTTCTTC. This translates into CTFCPQAGGKIGSYNEQFF.

This clonotype was counted at least ten times. The rearrangement joins TRBV12-3 or TRBV12-4 to TRBJ1-2; a possible D gene is TRBD1 (5 bases). There are 12 residues in the CDR3. Trimming shortened V by 3 bases and J by 8 bases, and 10 bases separated the two germline ends. For the CDR3, the DNA is TGTGCCAGCAGTTTGGGGCAGAAGGGCTACACCTTC. Amino acids: CASSLGQKGYTF.

This clonotype was counted many times. This rearrangement joins TRBV10-1 to TRBJ2-7, with D hard to call. This CDR3 is 13 amino acids long. Germline V gene data show CDR1 as WNHNN and CDR2 as SYGVQD (reference sequence). The V gene lost 3 bases and the J gene lost 0 bases, with 6 bases spanning the gap. The CDR3 nucleotides are TGCGCCAGCAGTGACGGCGGCTCCTACGAGCAGTACTTC. It is translated as CASSDGGSYEQYF.

This clonotype showed up many times. CDR3 nucleotides: TGCGCCAGCAGCGAACAGGGAGGGCAAGAGACCCAGTACTTC. This sequence encodes CASSEQGGQETQYF. The chain joins TRBV5-1 to TRBJ2-5; maybe TRBD2 (7 bases). The CDR3 loop spans 14 amino acids. CDR1 is SGHRS, CDR2 YFSETQ, per germline. The germline V and J ends were trimmed by 4 bases and 2 bases, with 12 bases remaining between them.

The genes are TRBV25-1 and TRBJ1-2; TRBD1 matches at 9 bases. V was pared by 2 bases and J by 5 bases, with 9 bases of the junction left unmatched. Germline values: CDR1 MGHDK, CDR2 SYGVNS. The CDR3 loop spans 16 amino acids. Here the CDR3 reads CASSETGTGNLYGYTF. The DNA of the CDR3 is TGTGCCAGCAGTGAAACCGGGACAGGGAATCTATATGGCTACACCTTC.

The table lists this clonotype with many counts. V gene TRBV7-9 combines with J gene TRBJ2-3; D gene unclear. This CDR3 region has 15 residues. Germline CDR1 SEHNR, CDR2 FQNEAQ (reference sequence). Trimming took 1 base from V and 2 from J, leaving 10 bases between them. The CDR3 sequence: CASSLVSITTDTQYF. For the CDR3, the DNA is TGTGCCAGCAGCTTAGTCAGCATAACCACAGATACGCAGTATTTT.

This clonotype was detected ten times or more. The V call is TRBV12-3 or TRBV12-4, the J call TRBJ2-2, with no clear D. The CDR3 sequence is 14 residues long. Trimming removed 5 bases from V and 3 bases from J, with 10 bases in between. CDR3 coding DNA: TGTGCCAGCAGTCCGCGCAGCTACACCGGGGAGCTGTTTTTT. Translation: CASSPRSYTGELFF.

This clonotype was picked up many times. This rearrangement joins TRBV5-1 to TRBJ2-3, with 7 bases fitting TRBD2. The germline V gene has CDR1 SGHRS and CDR2 YFSETQ. V was pared by 6 bases and J by 2 bases, with 9 bases of the junction left unmatched. The CDR3 totals 15 residues. CDR3 amino acids: CASTAGAGYTDTQYF. CDR3 nucleotides: TGCGCCAGCACGGCTGGAGCGGGGTACACAGATACGCAGTATTTT.

At least ten counts were recorded for this clonotype. The chain uses TRBV25-1 and TRBJ2-3; possible D gene TRBD2, 6 bases. V lost 8 bases and J 2 bases, leaving 11 bases between the germline ends. Germline CDR1 is MGHDK and CDR2 is SYGVNS. The CDR3 loop spans 13 amino acids. The CDR3 is CASSLAPTDTQYF. CDR3 in DNA: TGTGCCAGCTCCCTAGCGCCCACAGATACGCAGTATTTT.

This clonotype was counted at least ten times. The chain couples TRBV5-1 to TRBJ2-2; D remains unclear. V was pared by 4 bases and J by 7 bases, with 8 bases between. The CDR3 sequence is 12 residues long. Per germline, CDR1 SGHRS and CDR2 YFSETQ. This CDR3 is CASSPVDGELFF. CDR3 nucleotide sequence: TGCGCCAGCAGCCCGGTAGACGGGGAGCTGTTTTTT. Together with reference TRBV5-1 and TRBJ2-2, the CDR3 gives the full variable domain: KAGVTQTPRYLIKTRGQQVTLSCSPISGHRSVSWYQQTPGQGLQFLFEYFSETQRNKGNFPGRFSGRQFSNSRSEMNVSTLELGDSALYLCASSPVDGELFFGEGSRLTVL.

This clonotype was seen repeatedly, ten times or more. The chain joins TRBV12-3 or TRBV12-4 to TRBJ2-7, with TRBD2 as a possible D gene (6 bases). V was pared by 11 bases and J by 3 bases, with 29 bases between. The CDR3 totals 17 residues. The CDR3 DNA reads as TGTGCCTGTGCCCCATTCGTAATACAGAGCGGGTACTACGAGCAGTACTTC. It translates to CACAPFVIQSGYYEQYF.

This clonotype was counted ten times or more. V gene TRBV12-3 or TRBV12-4 combines with J gene TRBJ1-5, with D perhaps matching TRBD1 (5 bases). Trimming pared 1 base from V and 6 bases from J, leaving 13 bases between. The CDR3 spans 15 residues. For the CDR3, the DNA is TGTGCCAGCAGTTTAGAGGACACTCGTCGTCAGCCCCAGCATTTT. It specifies CASSLEDTRRQPQHF.

In DNA, the CDR3 is TGCGCCAGCAGCTTGCCCTTGGGGGGGAGGAATGAGCAGTTCTTC. Translated: CASSLPLGGRNEQFF. V and J are TRBV5-1 and TRBJ2-1, with 7 bases lining up with TRBD2. The V gene end was trimmed by 1 base and the J gene end by 7 bases; junction bases not matched to a gene: 8. CDR3 length: 15 residues. Germline CDR1 reads SGHRS; CDR2 reads YFSETQ.

This clonotype was counted ten times or more. This chain links TRBV12-3 or TRBV12-4 with TRBJ2-6, with a tentative D call TRBD1 (6 bases). V was pared by 7 bases and J by 10 bases, with 17 bases between. The CDR3 is made up of 14 amino acids. Here the CDR3 DNA reads TGTGCCAGCACCCCGACAGGCCGACGTAACGTCCTGACTTTC. Its translation: CASTPTGRRNVLTF.

This clonotype has ten or more counts. The chain recombines TRBV29-1 with TRBJ2-3; D is unclear. The CDR3 is made up of 12 amino acids. Germline V gene lookup returns CDR1 SQVTM and CDR2 ANQGSEA. V lost 4 bases to trimming and J lost 1 base, with 6 bases between them. The CDR3 is CSVATGTDTQYF. CDR3 nucleotide sequence: TGCAGCGTTGCGACCGGCACAGATACGCAGTATTTT.

This clonotype has at least ten counts. The chain uses TRBV4-1 and TRBJ2-3; possible D gene TRBD1, 5 bases. The CDR3 loop spans 13 amino acids. The germline V gene encodes CDR1 MGHRA and CDR2 YSYEKL. V gave up 3 bases and J gave up 4 bases, with 8 bases separating them. The CDR3 nucleotides are TGCGCCAGCAGCCAGCAGGGTCCAGATACGCAGTATTTT. Protein product: CASSQQGPDTQYF.

The sample holds many counts of this clonotype. The chain is built from TRBV28 and TRBJ2-7, with D hard to call. The CDR3 has 13 amino acids. Trimming stripped 8 bases from V and 6 bases from J, with 17 bases between. Germline CDR1 and CDR2: MDHEN and SYDVKM. CDR3 bases: TGTGCCAGCCGTCGGGCAAGCGTGAGCGAGCAGTACTTC. Translated, it gives CASRRASVSEQYF.

On this clonotype itself: A much larger clone lies a single base off, so this may be a read error. The V and J genes are TRBV29-1 and TRBJ2-3, with 10 bases that match TRBD2. J gave up 2 bases and V 7 bases, and 12 bases lay outside the gene matches. This CDR3 is built from 16 residues. Per the germline V gene, CDR1 is SQVTM and CDR2 is ANQGSEA. Here the CDR3 reads CSARAWTSGSTDTQYF. CDR3 coding DNA: TGCAGCGCCCGAGCGTGGACTAGCGGTTCCACAGATACGCAGTATTTT.

At least ten counts were recorded for this clonotype. This chain uses TRBV7-2 with TRBJ1-5; possible D gene TRBD1, 5 bases. The CDR3 is made up of 13 amino acids. The V gene's germline CDR1 is SGHTA and CDR2 FQGNSA. Trimming took 4 bases from V and 4 from J, leaving 8 bases between them. In DNA form, the CDR3 reads TGTGCCAGCAGCTCGGGACGGAATCAGCCCCAGCATTTT. Its protein product is CASSSGRNQPQHF. The variable domain in full, with the rest retrieved from reference TRBV7-2 and TRBJ1-5, is GAGVSQSPSNKVTEKGKDVELRCDPISGHTALYWYRQSLGQGLEFLIYFQGNSAPDKSGLPSDRFSAERTGGSVSTLTIQRTQQEDSAVYLCASSSGRNQPQHFGDGTRLSIL.

This clonotype was observed at least ten times. The chain combines TRBV10-3 with TRBJ1-5; D remains unclear. The CDR3 is made up of 16 amino acids. V was pared by 10 bases and J by 2 bases, with 21 bases between. Germline V lookup: CDR1 ENHRY, CDR2 SYGVKD. The CDR3: CATSGFYRHGNQPQHF. The DNA for the CDR3 is TGTGCCACCAGCGGGTTTTATAGACACGGCAATCAGCCCCAGCATTTT.